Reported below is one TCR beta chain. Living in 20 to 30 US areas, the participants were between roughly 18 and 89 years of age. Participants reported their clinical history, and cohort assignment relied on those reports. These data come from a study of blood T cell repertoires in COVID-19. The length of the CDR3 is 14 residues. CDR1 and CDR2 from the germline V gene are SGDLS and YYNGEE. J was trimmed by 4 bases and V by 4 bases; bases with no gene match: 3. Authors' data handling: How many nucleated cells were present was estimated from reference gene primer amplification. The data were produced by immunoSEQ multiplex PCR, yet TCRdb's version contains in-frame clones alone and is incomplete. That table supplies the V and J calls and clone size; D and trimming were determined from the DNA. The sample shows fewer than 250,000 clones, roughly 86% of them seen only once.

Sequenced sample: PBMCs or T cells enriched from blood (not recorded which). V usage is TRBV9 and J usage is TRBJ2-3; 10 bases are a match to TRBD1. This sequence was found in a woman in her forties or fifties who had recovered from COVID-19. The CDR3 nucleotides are TGTGCCAGCAGCCGGGACAGGGGATCAGATACGCAGTATTTT. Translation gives CASSRDRGSDTQYF. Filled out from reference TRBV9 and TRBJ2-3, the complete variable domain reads DSGVTQTPKHLITATGQRVTLRCSPRSGDLSVYWYQQSLDQGLQFLIQYYNGEERAKGNILERFSAQQFPDLHSELNLSSLELGDSALYFCASSRDRGSDTQYFGPGTRLTVL.